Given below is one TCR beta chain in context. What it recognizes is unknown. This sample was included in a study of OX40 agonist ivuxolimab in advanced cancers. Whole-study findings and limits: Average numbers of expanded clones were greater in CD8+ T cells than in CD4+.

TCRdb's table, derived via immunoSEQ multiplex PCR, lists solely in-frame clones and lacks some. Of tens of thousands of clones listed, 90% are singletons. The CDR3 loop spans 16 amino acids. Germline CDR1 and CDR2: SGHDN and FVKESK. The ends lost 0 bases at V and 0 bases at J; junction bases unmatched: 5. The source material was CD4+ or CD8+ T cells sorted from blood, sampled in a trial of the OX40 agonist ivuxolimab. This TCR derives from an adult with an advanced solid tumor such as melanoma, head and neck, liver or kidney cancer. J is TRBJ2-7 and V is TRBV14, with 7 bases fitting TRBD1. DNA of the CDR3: TGTGCCAGCAGCCAAGAGGCCGGACAGGACTCCTACGAGCAGTACTTC. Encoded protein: CASSQEAGQDSYEQYF.